This T cell receptor (beta chain) was identified in a study of cytomegalovirus exposure and HLA in healthy donors. Study-wide results and caveats: Immune exposure information comprised only CMV serostatus. A list of about 180 TCR beta chains associated with cytomegalovirus was given.

PCR primers comprised 60 Vbeta and 13 Jbeta primers. TCRdb's copy holds only in-frame clones and misses some; the assay was immunoSEQ multiplex PCR. This table holds about 160,000 clones, 75% to 85% found once. The CDR3 totals 16 residues. The V gene lost 6 bases and the J gene lost 6 bases, with 21 bases spanning the gap. The germline CDR1 and CDR2 sequences are MDHEN and SYDVKM. Concerning this clone: What it binds is not known.

The source material was PBMCs. The genes are TRBV28 and TRBJ1-5, with D possibly matching TRBD1 (6 bases). This receptor was obtained from a woman aged 45 to 65 in good health and CMV-seronegative. CDR3 sequence (DNA): TGTGCCAGCAGAGATGCGTACAGGGTCGGAAGTCAGCCCCAGCATTTT. Amino acids: CASRDAYRVGSQPQHF.